The 8 T cell receptor beta chains in this list originate from one sample, sequenced in a study of T cell changes during pregnancy in multiple sclerosis. TCRdb's copy holds only in-frame clones and misses some; the assay was immunoSEQ multiplex PCR. This sample has about 70,000 clones, with around 90% found just once. This specimen was peripheral blood, taken in the first trimester of pregnancy. These TCRs come from a female donor with multiple sclerosis, enrolled in a pregnancy study.

The gene calls are TRBV30 and TRBJ2-5, with a possible D match to TRBD2 (5 bases). There are 13 residues in the CDR3. The ends were cut back, 7 bases at V and 0 bases at J, with 12 bases in the middle. Germline CDR1 is GTSNPN and CDR2 is SVGIG (reference sequence). The CDR3 nucleotides are TGTGCCTCTAACTCGGGATACCAAGAGACCCAGTACTTC. This encodes CASNSGYQETQYF.

This clone was seen just once. V gene TRBV18 combines with J gene TRBJ1-2; 9 bases match TRBD1. The CDR3 is 14 amino acids. V gave up 1 base and J gave up 8 bases; unmatched junction bases: 5. Germline loops: CDR1 KGHSH, CDR2 LQKENI. Here the CDR3 DNA reads TGTGCCAGCTCACCACAGGGACAGGGTCTCGGCTACACCTTC. Translating it yields CASSPQGQGLGYTF.

The chain uses TRBV30 and TRBJ1-2, with 7 bases identical to TRBD1. Losses at the gene ends were 3 bases for V and 2 bases for J; bases not matched to a gene: 9. Per germline, CDR1 GTSNPN and CDR2 SVGIG (reference sequence). CDR3 size: 15 residues. The CDR3 here is CAWSLLQGVNYGYTF. The CDR3 region has the DNA TGTGCCTGGAGCCTACTTCAGGGGGTAAACTATGGCTACACCTTC.

This clone appeared a single time. The V call is TRBV4-1, the J call TRBJ2-2, with no clear D. This CDR3 is 16 amino acids long. V lost 0 bases and J lost 0, with 8 bases in between. Germline V gives CDR1 MGHRA, CDR2 YSYEKL. CDR3 bases: TGCGCCAGCAGCCAAGATAGAGCCTCGAACACCGGGGAGCTGTTTTTT. The encoded protein is CASSQDRASNTGELFF.

DNA of the CDR3: TGTGCCAGCAGCTCAAACACCGGGGAGCTGTTTTTT. It yields the protein CASSSNTGELFF. The chain carries TRBV7-6 and TRBJ2-2; no definite D call. Trimming removed 4 bases at V and 2 bases at J, with 2 bases between. The germline CDR1 and CDR2 sequences are SGHVS and FNYEAQ. This CDR3 contains 12 residues.

This clone was seen just once. The CDR3 coding sequence is TGTGCCTGGAGTGTGACCGGGGGTATCTCTGGAAACACCATATATTTT. Translation gives CAWSVTGGISGNTIYF. The chain has TRBV30 and TRBJ1-3, with a possible D match to TRBD1 (5 bases). Germline CDR1 reads GTSNPN; CDR2 reads SVGIG (reference sequence). There are 16 residues in the CDR3. V was trimmed by 0 bases and J by 0 bases, leaving 12 bases between them.

Written as DNA, the CDR3 is TGTGCCAGCAGCTCAAACGACAGACCTTATAGCAATCAGCCCCAGCATTTT. Its protein product is CASSSNDRPYSNQPQHF. This chain joins TRBV7-9 and TRBJ1-5; TRBD1 might be the D (5 bases). V gave up 4 bases and J gave up 0 bases, with 16 bases separating them. CDR3 length: 17 residues. Germline V gene data show CDR1 as SEHNR and CDR2 as FQNEAQ (reference sequence).

The chain has TRBV19 and TRBJ1-1; D is ambiguous. The CDR3 is made up of 14 amino acids. Germline CDR1 LNHDA, CDR2 SQIVND (reference sequence). Trimming cost V 4 bases and J 2 bases, with 11 bases left between them. CDR3 DNA: TGTGCCAGTAGTACCAACGAGGGAAACACTGAAGCTTTCTTT. Translation gives CASSTNEGNTEAFF.